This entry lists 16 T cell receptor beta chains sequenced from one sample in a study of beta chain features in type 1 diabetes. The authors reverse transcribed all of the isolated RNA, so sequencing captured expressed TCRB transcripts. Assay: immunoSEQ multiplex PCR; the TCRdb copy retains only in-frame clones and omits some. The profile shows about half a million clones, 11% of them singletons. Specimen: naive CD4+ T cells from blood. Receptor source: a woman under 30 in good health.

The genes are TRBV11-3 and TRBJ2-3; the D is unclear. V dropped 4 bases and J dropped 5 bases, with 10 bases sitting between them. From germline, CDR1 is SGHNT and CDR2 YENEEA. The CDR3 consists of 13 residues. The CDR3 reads CASSSRWGDTQYF. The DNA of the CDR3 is TGTGCCAGCAGCTCGCGTTGGGGAGATACGCAGTATTTT.

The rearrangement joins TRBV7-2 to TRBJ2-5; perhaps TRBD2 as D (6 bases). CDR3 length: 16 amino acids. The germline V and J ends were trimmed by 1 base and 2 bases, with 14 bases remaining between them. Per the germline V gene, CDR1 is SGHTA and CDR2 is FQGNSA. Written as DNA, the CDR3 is TGTGCCAGCAGCTTAGGTAGTAGCGGAGGTCAAGAGACCCAGTACTTC. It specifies CASSLGSSGGQETQYF.

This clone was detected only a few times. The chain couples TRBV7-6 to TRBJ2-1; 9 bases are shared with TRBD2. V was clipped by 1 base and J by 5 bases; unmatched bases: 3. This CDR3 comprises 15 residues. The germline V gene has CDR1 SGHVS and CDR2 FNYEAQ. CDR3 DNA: TGTGCCAGCAGCTTAGGAGGACTAGCGCACAATGAGCAGTTCTTC. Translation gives CASSLGGLAHNEQFF.

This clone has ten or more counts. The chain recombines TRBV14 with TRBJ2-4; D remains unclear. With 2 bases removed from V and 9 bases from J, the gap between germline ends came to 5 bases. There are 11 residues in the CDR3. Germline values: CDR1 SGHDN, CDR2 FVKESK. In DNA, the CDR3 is TGTGCCAGCAGCCAATCGTCCATTCAGTACTTC. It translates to CASSQSSIQYF.

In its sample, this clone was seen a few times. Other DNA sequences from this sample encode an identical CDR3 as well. As DNA, the CDR3 is TGTGCCAGCAGTCGAGAGACCCAGTACTTC. This encodes CASSRETQYF. The chain recombines TRBV2 with TRBJ2-5; D is uncertain. The CDR3 runs 10 residues. V lost 5 bases and J lost 4, with 2 bases in between. CDR1 SNHLY and CDR2 FYNNEI come from the germline V gene.

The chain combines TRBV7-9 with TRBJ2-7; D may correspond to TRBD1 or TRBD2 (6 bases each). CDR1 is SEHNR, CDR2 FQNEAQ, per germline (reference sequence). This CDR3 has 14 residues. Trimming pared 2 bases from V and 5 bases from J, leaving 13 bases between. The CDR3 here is CASSLIGGLHEQYF. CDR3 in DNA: TGTGCCAGCAGCTTAATCGGGGGCCTCCACGAGCAGTACTTC.

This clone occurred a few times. The CDR3 loop is CASSFGGGQETQYF. The CDR3 DNA sequence: TGTGCCAGCAGTTTCGGAGGGGGCCAAGAGACCCAGTACTTC. The J gene is TRBJ2-5, the V gene TRBV28; D may be TRBD1 or TRBD2 (6 bases each). Trimming stripped 3 bases from V and 1 base from J, with 9 bases between. CDR3 length equals 14 residues. The germline CDR1 and CDR2 sequences are MDHEN and SYDVKM.

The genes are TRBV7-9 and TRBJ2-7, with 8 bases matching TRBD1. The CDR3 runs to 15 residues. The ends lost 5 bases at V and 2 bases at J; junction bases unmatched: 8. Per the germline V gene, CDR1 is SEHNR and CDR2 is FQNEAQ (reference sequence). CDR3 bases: TGTGCCAGCAGCGCACCCGGGACAGGCACCTACGAGCAGTACGTC. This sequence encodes CASSAPGTGTYEQYV.

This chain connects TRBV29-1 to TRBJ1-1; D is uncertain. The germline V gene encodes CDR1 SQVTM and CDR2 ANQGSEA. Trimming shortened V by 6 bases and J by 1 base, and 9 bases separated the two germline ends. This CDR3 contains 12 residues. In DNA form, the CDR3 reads TGCAGCGTCGTAGAGGGGAACACTGAAGCTTTCTTT. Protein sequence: CSVVEGNTEAFF.

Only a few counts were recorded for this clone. The CDR3 sequence: CASSPLDSERGDTQYF. In nucleotides, the CDR3 is TGTGCCAGCAGCCCTCTGGACAGTGAAAGAGGGGATACGCAGTATTTT. The J gene is TRBJ2-3, the V gene TRBV2; maybe TRBD1 (6 bases). The CDR3 is 16 amino acids. Germline CDR1 is SNHLY and CDR2 is FYNNEI. V lost 6 bases and J 6 bases, leaving 22 bases between the germline ends.

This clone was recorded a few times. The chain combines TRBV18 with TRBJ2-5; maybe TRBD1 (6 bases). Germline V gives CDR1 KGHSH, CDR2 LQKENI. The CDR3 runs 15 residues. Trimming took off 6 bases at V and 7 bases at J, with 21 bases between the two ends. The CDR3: CASSQTATGRWTQYF. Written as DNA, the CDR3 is TGTGCCAGCTCCCAAACCGCAACAGGGCGATGGACCCAGTACTTC.

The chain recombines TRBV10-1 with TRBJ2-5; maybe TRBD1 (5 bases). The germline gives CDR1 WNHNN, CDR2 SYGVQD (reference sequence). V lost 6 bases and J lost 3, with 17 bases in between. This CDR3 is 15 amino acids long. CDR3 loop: CASRDRGRAEETQYF. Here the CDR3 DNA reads TGCGCCAGCAGAGACCGCGGCAGGGCTGAAGAGACCCAGTACTTC.

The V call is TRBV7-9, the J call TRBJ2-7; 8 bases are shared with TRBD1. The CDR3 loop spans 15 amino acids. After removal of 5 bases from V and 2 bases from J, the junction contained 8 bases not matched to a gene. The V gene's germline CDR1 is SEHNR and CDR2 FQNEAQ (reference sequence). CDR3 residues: CASSPGTGRPYEQYV. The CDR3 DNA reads TGTGCCAGCAGCCCTGGGACAGGACGGCCCTACGAGCAGTACGTC.

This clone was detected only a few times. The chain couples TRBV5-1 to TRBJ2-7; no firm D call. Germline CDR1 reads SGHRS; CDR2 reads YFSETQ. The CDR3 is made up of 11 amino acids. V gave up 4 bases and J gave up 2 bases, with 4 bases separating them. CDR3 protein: CASSPAYEQYF. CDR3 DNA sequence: TGCGCCAGCAGCCCCGCCTACGAGCAGTACTTC.

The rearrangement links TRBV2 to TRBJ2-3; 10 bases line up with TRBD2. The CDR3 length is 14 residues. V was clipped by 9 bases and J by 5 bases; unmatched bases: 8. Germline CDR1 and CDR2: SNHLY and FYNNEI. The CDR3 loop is CASGAGGPRDTQYF. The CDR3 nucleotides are TGTGCCAGTGGAGCGGGAGGGCCGAGAGATACGCAGTATTTT.

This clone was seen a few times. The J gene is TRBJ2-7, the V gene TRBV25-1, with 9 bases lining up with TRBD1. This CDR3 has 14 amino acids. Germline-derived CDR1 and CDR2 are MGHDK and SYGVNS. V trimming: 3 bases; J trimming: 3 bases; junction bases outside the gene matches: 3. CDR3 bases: TGTGCCAGCAGTGACCCGGACAGGGGCTACGAGCAGTACGTC. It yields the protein CASSDPDRGYEQYV.